Each of the 31 T cell receptor beta chains below was sequenced from the same sample in a study of control samples from healthy donors and cancer patients. TCRdb keeps only in-frame clones here, not all; method: immunoSEQ multiplex PCR. The table lists roughly 130,000 clones, roughly 94% of them singletons. Source material: blood. These receptor sequences come from a young man in good health.

The chain recombines TRBV3-1 (or the pseudogene TRBV3-2) with TRBJ2-7; TRBD1 matches 7 bases. V gave up 0 bases and J gave up 2 bases; unmatched junction bases: 7. The CDR3 contains 16 residues. Per germline, CDR1 LGHDT and CDR2 YNNKEL (reference sequence). The CDR3 region has the DNA TGTGCCAGCAGCCAAGATTTCCGACAGGGTCCCTACGAGCAGTACTTC. This gives the protein CASSQDFRQGPYEQYF.

The V call is TRBV11-2, the J call TRBJ1-1; D gene ambiguous. Germline V gene lookup returns CDR1 SGHAT and CDR2 FQNNGV. Trimming took 5 bases from V and 8 from J, leaving 9 bases between them. The CDR3 totals 11 residues. DNA of the CDR3: TGTGCCAGCAGCCCATTCGGGGAAGCTTTCTTT. Its translation is CASSPFGEAFF.

The chain carries TRBV6-1 and TRBJ2-1; D is possibly TRBD2 (5 bases). Trimming stripped 3 bases from V and 6 bases from J, with 12 bases between. The CDR3 contains 14 residues. Germline CDR1 and CDR2: MNHNS and SASEGT. Here the CDR3 DNA reads TGTGCCAGCAGTGAGTTAGGACTGCTCAATGAGCAGTTCTTC. Its translation: CASSELGLLNEQFF.

Of note for this clone: An end of the junction does not agree with germline; a read error may underlie this. V usage is TRBV5-1 and J usage is TRBJ1-1; D possibly corresponds to TRBD1 (6 bases). The CDR3 has 15 amino acids. Germline CDR1 SGHRS, CDR2 YFSETQ. The CDR3 here is CASSLEWGANIEAFF. The CDR3 region has the DNA TGCGCCAGCAGCTTGGAATGGGGGGCCAACATTGAAGCTTTCTTT.

This clone was detected once. The chain combines TRBV3-1 (or the pseudogene TRBV3-2) with TRBJ1-4; D unclear. V lost 4 bases, J lost 7 bases, and 10 bases lay in between. The CDR3 has 13 residues. Per the germline V gene, CDR1 is LGHDT and CDR2 is YNNKEL (reference sequence). CDR3 protein: CASSPTLIEKLFF. The CDR3 nucleotides read TGTGCCAGCAGCCCAACGTTAATTGAAAAACTGTTTTTT.

The CDR3 protein is CASSPDREETGYTDTQYF. In DNA, the CDR3 is TGTGCCAGCAGCCCAGACAGGGAAGAGACAGGATACACAGATACGCAGTATTTT. This chain connects TRBV3-1 (or the pseudogene TRBV3-2) to TRBJ2-3, with TRBD1 matching 7 bases. The CDR3 contains 18 residues. Germline V CDR1 and CDR2: LGHDT, YNNKEL (reference sequence). Trimming cost V 4 bases and J 2 bases; bases outside gene matches: 15.

The rearrangement uses TRBV4-3 and TRBJ2-4, with D hard to call. V lost 0 bases to trimming and J lost 7 bases, with 4 bases between them. The germline CDR1 and CDR2 sequences are LGHNA and YSLEER. The CDR3 contains 12 residues. DNA for the CDR3: TGCGCCAGCAGCCAAGATAGGAACATTCAGTACTTC. Translating it yields CASSQDRNIQYF.

This clone has only one observation. The chain is built from TRBV7-9 and TRBJ1-4; maybe TRBD1 (6 bases). Germline V lookup: CDR1 SEHNR, CDR2 FQNEAQ (reference sequence). With 5 bases removed from V and 7 bases from J, the gap between germline ends came to 17 bases. This CDR3 has 15 residues. CDR3 coding DNA: TGTGCCAGCAGCCCCCTACCGGGACATGGTGAAAAACTGTTTTTT. Protein product: CASSPLPGHGEKLFF.

The chain links TRBV6-6 to TRBJ1-2; tentative D call: TRBD1 (5 bases). Trimming stripped 3 bases from V and 0 bases from J, with 14 bases between. The CDR3 runs 16 residues. Per the germline V gene, CDR1 is MNHNY and CDR2 is SVGAGI (reference sequence). CDR3 sequence: CASSYRATVSNYGYTF. In DNA, the CDR3 is TGTGCCAGCAGTTATAGAGCGACAGTATCTAACTATGGCTACACCTTC.

This chain connects TRBV28 to TRBJ2-5, with TRBD1 matching 7 bases. Germline values: CDR1 MDHEN, CDR2 SYDVKM. This CDR3 is 14 amino acids long. V shed 6 bases, J shed 5 bases, and the junction held 9 bases outside the gene matches. CDR3: CASSPVRGRETQYF. DNA for the CDR3: TGTGCCAGCAGCCCAGTAAGGGGGCGGGAGACCCAGTACTTC.

The chain uses TRBV6-5 and TRBJ1-4; TRBD1 matches at 7 bases. J lost 4 bases, V lost 7 bases, and 9 bases had no gene match. This CDR3 has 15 residues. Germline CDR1 and CDR2: MNHEY and SVGAGI. CDR3 in DNA: TGTGCCAGCACCCGAACAGGGGTGGATAATGAAAAACTGTTTTTT. Residues: CASTRTGVDNEKLFF.

This clone was recorded only once. This sequence joins TRBV30 and TRBJ1-6; D is ambiguous. The CDR3 runs to 13 residues. In germline, CDR1 is GTSNPN, CDR2 SVGIG (reference sequence). V was clipped by 3 bases and J by 9 bases, with 12 bases between them. For the CDR3, the DNA is TGTGCCTGGAGCGACGGGGTTCGTTCACCCCTCCACTTT. Translation gives CAWSDGVRSPLHF.

CDR3 in amino acids: CASSTDRGPEAFF. DNA of the CDR3: TGCGCCAGCAGTACGGACAGGGGACCTGAAGCTTTCTTT. J is TRBJ1-1 and V is TRBV5-1, with 9 bases fitting TRBD1. J was trimmed by 6 bases and V by 5 bases; bases with no gene match: 5. The CDR3 has 13 residues. Germline loops: CDR1 SGHRS, CDR2 YFSETQ.

V gene TRBV27 combines with J gene TRBJ1-1; 9 bases are shared with TRBD1. Germline lookup yields CDR1 MNHEY and CDR2 SMNVEV (reference sequence). CDR3 length: 16 residues. With V trimmed by 2 bases and J by 5 bases, 9 bases remained unmatched. The CDR3 loop reads CASSLGAGTGRTEAFF. The DNA of the CDR3 is TGTGCCAGCAGTTTAGGGGCCGGGACAGGGAGGACTGAAGCTTTCTTT.

The genes are TRBV5-6 and TRBJ2-6; 12 bases are a match to TRBD1. Germline assignment: CDR1 SGHDT and CDR2 YYEEEE. Trimming cost V 6 bases and J 2 bases; bases outside gene matches: 9. The CDR3 is 18 amino acids. The CDR3 DNA is TGTGCCAGCAACCCCGGGGGACAGGGGGCGACTGGGGCCAACGTCCTGACTTTC. Translated, it gives CASNPGGQGATGANVLTF.

The chain employs TRBV11-2 and TRBJ2-7, with D hard to call. CDR1 and CDR2 from the germline V gene are SGHAT and FQNNGV. With 5 bases removed from V and 9 bases from J, the gap between germline ends came to 17 bases. This CDR3 has 13 residues. CDR3: CASSRMDGPGQYF. For the CDR3, the DNA is TGTGCCAGCAGCCGGATGGACGGACCCGGGCAGTACTTC. The full variable domain, with the rest looked up from reference TRBV11-2 and TRBJ2-7, is EAGVAQSPRYKIIEKRQSVAFWCNPISGHATLYWYQQILGQGPKLLIQFQNNGVVDDSQLPKDRFSAERLKGVDSTLKIQPAKLEDSAVYLCASSRMDGPGQYFGPGTRLTVT.

The table lists this clone with a few counts. The chain combines TRBV7-2 with TRBJ2-2; 8 positions agree with TRBD2. The germline gives CDR1 SGHTA, CDR2 FQGNSA. V shed 5 bases, J shed 4 bases, and the junction held 6 bases outside the gene matches. CDR3 length: 15 amino acids. The CDR3 loop is CASSVSGGGTGELFF. The DNA for the CDR3 is TGTGCCAGCAGCGTAAGCGGGGGTGGCACCGGGGAGCTGTTTTTT.

This clone was detected only once. The V call is TRBV6-2 or TRBV6-3, the J call TRBJ2-7; TRBD1 matches at 9 bases. The CDR3 totals 16 residues. In germline, CDR1 is MNHEY, CDR2 SVGEGT. V lost 6 bases and J lost 1; bases outside the gene matches: 10. The CDR3 DNA reads as TGTGCCAGCAGCTTCCTCCGGGACAGGGCTTCCTACGAGCAGTACTTC. As protein: CASSFLRDRASYEQYF.

The chain recombines TRBV4-1 with TRBJ2-3; the D is unclear. The CDR3 is 13 amino acids. Germline V gene sequence: CDR1 MGHRA, CDR2 YSYEKL. Trimming left V 0 bases short and J 2 bases short, with 3 bases between. CDR3 bases: TGCGCCAGCAGCCAAGATGTCACAGATACGCAGTATTTT. Protein product: CASSQDVTDTQYF.

The chain is built from TRBV21-1 and TRBJ1-4. TRBV21-1 is deemed a pseudogene. The CDR3 has 22 amino acids. The CDR3 reads CASSKGRQDIGGGTTTNEKLFF. In DNA, the CDR3 is TGTGCCAGCAGCAAAGGGCGACAGGATATAGGGGGAGGGACTACGACTAATGAAAAACTGTTTTTT.

The CDR3 protein is CASSLGSQGAGIYGYTF. In nucleotides, the CDR3 is TGTGCCAGCAGCTTAGGGAGCCAGGGGGCTGGTATCTATGGCTACACCTTC. The chain uses TRBV7-9 and TRBJ1-2, with TRBD1 matching over 8 bases. V shed 1 base and J 4 bases; nucleotides not matched to a gene: 11. CDR3 size: 17 residues. The germline V gene has CDR1 SEHNR and CDR2 FQNEAQ (reference sequence).

The chain is built from TRBV7-2 and TRBJ2-3, with 10 bases matching TRBD2. Germline CDR1 SGHTA, CDR2 FQGNSA. The ends lost 6 bases at V and 4 bases at J; junction bases unmatched: 7. The CDR3 has 15 amino acids. CDR3 DNA sequence: TGTGCCAGCAGGTATAGCGGGGGGCGAGCAGATACGCAGTATTTT. The encoded protein is CASRYSGGRADTQYF. Filled out from reference TRBV7-2 and TRBJ2-3, the complete variable domain reads GAGVSQSPSNKVTEKGKDVELRCDPISGHTALYWYRQSLGQGLEFLIYFQGNSAPDKSGLPSDRFSAERTGGSVSTLTIQRTQQEDSAVYLCASRYSGGRADTQYFGPGTRLTVL.

This rearrangement joins TRBV24-1 to TRBJ1-6, with D possibly matching TRBD1 (5 bases). V shed 0 bases and J shed 8 bases, with 10 bases lying between them. The CDR3 is 15 residues long. Germline values: CDR1 KGHDR, CDR2 SFDVKD. The CDR3 protein is CATSDLPGTDSPLHF. The CDR3 nucleotides read TGTGCCACCAGTGATTTGCCAGGGACGGATTCACCCCTCCACTTT.

The chain joins TRBV19 to TRBJ1-3; the D is unclear. This CDR3 has 16 residues. Germline V lookup: CDR1 LNHDA, CDR2 SQIVND (reference sequence). The V and J ends lost 5 bases and 0 bases respectively, with 14 bases between them. The CDR3 nucleotides read TGTGCCAGTAGTCCGGGCAGTGTCAGCTCTGGAAACACCATATATTTT. Protein sequence: CASSPGSVSSGNTIYF.

This sequence joins TRBV19 and TRBJ1-4; a weak D match, TRBD1 (5 bases). V was trimmed by 7 bases and J by 7 bases, leaving 16 bases between them. The germline gives CDR1 LNHDA, CDR2 SQIVND (reference sequence). This CDR3 is built from 14 residues. CDR3 bases: TGTGCCAGTACAGGGCGGGGACGAGGTGAAAAACTGTTTTTT. It codes for CASTGRGRGEKLFF.

The V and J genes are TRBV27 and TRBJ2-2, with 10 bases lining up with TRBD1. The CDR3 has 16 amino acids. Germline V gene lookup returns CDR1 MNHEY and CDR2 SMNVEV (reference sequence). The J segment lost 4 bases and the V segment lost 6 bases, leaving 8 bases of the junction unmatched. The CDR3 nucleotides are TGTGCCAGCAGAACCGGGACAGGGGCACCCACCGGGGAGCTGTTTTTT. Translating it yields CASRTGTGAPTGELFF.

The chain uses TRBV5-6 and TRBJ2-1; D unresolved. CDR3 length equals 15 residues. V was clipped by 0 bases and J by 1 base, with 8 bases between them. Germline V lookup: CDR1 SGHDT, CDR2 YYEEEE. DNA for the CDR3: TGTGCCAGCAGCTTGGCCGGAATATCCTACAATGAGCAGTTCTTC. It specifies CASSLAGISYNEQFF.

The CDR3 coding sequence is TGTGCCAGTAGTATAGTGGGCCCCACAGATACGCAGTATTTT. This encodes CASSIVGPTDTQYF. This sequence joins TRBV19 and TRBJ2-3, with unresolved D. Germline CDR1 and CDR2: LNHDA and SQIVND (reference sequence). Trimming took off 1 base at V and 2 bases at J, with 7 bases between the two ends. The CDR3 has 14 amino acids. Full variable domain (rest looked up from reference TRBV19 and TRBJ2-3): DGGITQSPKYLFRKEGQNVTLSCEQNLNHDAMYWYRQDPGQGLRLIYYSQIVNDFQKGDIAEGYSVSREKKESFPLTVTSAQKNPTAFYLCASSIVGPTDTQYFGPGTRLTVL.

The V and J genes are TRBV27 and TRBJ2-7, with a possible D match to TRBD2 (6 bases). Germline assignment: CDR1 MNHEY and CDR2 SMNVEV (reference sequence). The CDR3 runs to 13 residues. Trimming removed 5 bases at V and 0 bases at J, with 8 bases between. Here the CDR3 reads CASSGTLSYEQYF. In DNA, the CDR3 is TGTGCCAGCAGTGGGACTCTCTCCTACGAGCAGTACTTC.

V usage is TRBV15 and J usage is TRBJ2-3, with 8 bases identical to TRBD2. The length of the CDR3 is 17 residues. V was clipped by 0 bases and J by 6 bases; unmatched bases: 11. CDR1 is LNHNV, CDR2 YYDKDF, per germline (reference sequence). The CDR3 is CATSRDPGGAGEDTQYF. Here the CDR3 DNA reads TGTGCCACCAGCAGAGACCCGGGGGGAGCGGGGGAGGATACGCAGTATTTT.

This clone was found once. The chain couples TRBV11-2 to TRBJ2-7; either TRBD1 or TRBD2 may fit D (5 bases each). The CDR3 sequence is 14 residues long. V was pared by 3 bases and J by 1 base, with 10 bases between. The germline V gene encodes CDR1 SGHAT and CDR2 FQNNGV. CDR3 in amino acids: CASSFGAGSYEQYF. Written as DNA, the CDR3 is TGTGCCAGCAGCTTCGGGGCAGGATCCTACGAGCAGTACTTC.